A single T cell receptor (beta chain) is shown here with its context. Its antigen is still unknown. The record originates from a study of T cell responses to AZD1222 COVID-19 vaccine. Overall study findings and caveats: Clonal diversity was possibly underestimated, and the donors were mostly white British, with more females. Seropositive at baseline were only six AZD1222 recipients. An increase in Spike-specific TCR breadth and depth was observed after two AZD1222 doses.

Germline V CDR1 and CDR2: LGHDT, YNNKEL (reference sequence). This CDR3 comprises 16 residues. Trimming stripped 0 bases from V and 1 base from J, with 11 bases between. Assay used: immunoSEQ multiplex PCR; TCRdb lists only in-frame clones, some missing. The table shows around 85,000 clones, with just over 85% occurring only once. This chain uses TRBV3-1 (or the pseudogene TRBV3-2) with TRBJ2-3, with D hard to call. This sequence was found in an adult in good health. The sample consisted of peripheral blood, taken on day 0 of AZD1222 vaccination. CDR3 sequence reads: CASSQEGGPGTDTQYF. In DNA form, the CDR3 reads TGTGCCAGCAGCCAAGAAGGCGGCCCTGGCACAGATACGCAGTATTTT.